One and the same sample provided the 18 T cell receptor beta chains below, sequenced in a study of shared clonotypes between healthy human individuals. The assay was immunoSEQ multiplex PCR, and TCRdb's table has in-frame clones only and misses some. Of some 2,500,000 clones listed, approximately 94% were seen once; the top ten hold about 0.39%. Specimen: naive CD4+ T cells from PBMCs. This sample's subset: CD45RA+ positively selected. The receptors derive from a man aged 18 to 29 in good health. Some clones in this sample may be carry-over from other donors' samples.

This chain joins TRBV19 and TRBJ2-2, with D hard to call. Germline V gene lookup returns CDR1 LNHDA and CDR2 SQIVND (reference sequence). This CDR3 is 15 amino acids long. Trimming took 1 base from V and 0 from J, leaving 6 bases between them. The CDR3 DNA reads as TGTGCCAGTAGTATAGGGAAGGCGAACACCGGGGAGCTGTTTTTT. Translating it yields CASSIGKANTGELFF.

This sequence joins TRBV7-2 and TRBJ2-1; TRBD2 matches at 12 bases. The CDR3 is made up of 16 amino acids. The J segment lost 4 bases and the V segment lost 0 bases, leaving 1 base of the junction unmatched. Looked up from germline, CDR1 is SGHTA and CDR2 is FQGNSA. CDR3 protein: CASSLATSGRYNEQFF. DNA for the CDR3: TGTGCCAGCAGCTTAGCGACTAGCGGGAGATACAATGAGCAGTTCTTC.

The gene calls are TRBV9 and TRBJ1-4, with unresolved D. Germline V lookup: CDR1 SGDLS, CDR2 YYNGEE. V gave up 0 bases and J gave up 5 bases, with 17 bases separating them. This CDR3 has 17 amino acids. CDR3 DNA: TGTGCCAGCAGCGTAGGTGTTCGGGGTATGCGGAATGAAAAACTGTTTTTT. Its protein product is CASSVGVRGMRNEKLFF.

This rearrangement joins TRBV19 to TRBJ2-1; 7 bases agree with TRBD1. CDR1 and CDR2 from the germline V gene are LNHDA and SQIVND (reference sequence). The CDR3 covers 15 residues. V was clipped by 10 bases and J by 6 bases; unmatched bases: 15. CDR3 region: CATRGIHRRGNEQFF. The CDR3 region has the DNA TGTGCCACCAGGGGGATCCACCGAAGAGGCAATGAGCAGTTCTTC. Looking up the rest from reference TRBV19 and TRBJ2-1 gives the full variable domain: DGGITQSPKYLFRKEGQNVTLSCEQNLNHDAMYWYRQDPGQGLRLIYYSQIVNDFQKGDIAEGYSVSREKKESFPLTVTSAQKNPTAFYLCATRGIHRRGNEQFFGPGTRLTVL.

Notes on this clone: Other DNA sequences in this sample translate to the same CDR3. This chain links TRBV6-1 with TRBJ1-2; 7 bases are a match to TRBD1. The CDR3 length is 12 residues. V was clipped by 5 bases and J by 4 bases; unmatched bases: 1. Germline values: CDR1 MNHNS, CDR2 SASEGT. The CDR3 region is CASSRQGYGYTF. In nucleotides, the CDR3 is TGTGCCAGCAGTAGACAGGGCTATGGCTACACCTTC.

As regards this clone: The identical CDR3 is also encoded by other nucleotide sequences in the sample. V usage is TRBV5-6 and J usage is TRBJ2-7; unclear D gene. Germline V gene data show CDR1 as SGHDT and CDR2 as YYEEEE. The CDR3 is 13 residues long. V lost 0 bases to trimming and J lost 0 bases, with 4 bases between them. CDR3 bases: TGTGCCAGCAGCTTGGTCGACTCCTACGAGCAGTACTTC. Encoded protein: CASSLVDSYEQYF.

V is TRBV2 and J is TRBJ2-1, with D possibly matching TRBD2 (5 bases). The CDR3 has 12 amino acids. V lost 4 bases to trimming and J lost 6 bases, with 7 bases between them. CDR1 is SNHLY and CDR2 is FYNNEI in the germline V gene. This CDR3 reads CASSVGGNEQFF. DNA of the CDR3: TGTGCCAGCAGTGTAGGAGGCAATGAGCAGTTCTTC.

The genes are TRBV13 and TRBJ1-1, with 7 bases aligning to TRBD1. Germline assignment: CDR1 PRHDT and CDR2 FYEKMQ (reference sequence). The CDR3 is 15 residues long. Trimming at V came to 5 bases and at J to 3 bases, leaving 9 bases not matched to a gene. The CDR3, as DNA: TGTGCCAGCAGCCCAGACAGGGAAGGGGACACTGAAGCTTTCTTT. Its protein is CASSPDREGDTEAFF.

In its sample, this clone was seen a few times. This CDR3 is also generated by other DNA sequences in the sample. The chain is built from TRBV29-1 and TRBJ1-2; 7 bases align to TRBD1. The germline V gene encodes CDR1 SQVTM and CDR2 ANQGSEA. Trimming took 4 bases from V and 3 from J; bases not matched to a gene: 2. The CDR3 totals 12 residues. The CDR3 DNA follows: TGCAGCGTTGTTCAGGGGGACTATGGCTACACCTTC. The encoded protein is CSVVQGDYGYTF. The full variable domain, its missing parts supplied by reference TRBV29-1 and TRBJ1-2, is SAVISQKPSRDICQRGTSLTIQCQVDSQVTMMFWYRQQPGQSLTLIATANQGSEATYESGFVIDKFPISRPNLTFSTLTVSNMSPEDSSIYLCSVVQGDYGYTFGSGTRLTVV.

The chain has TRBV28 and TRBJ2-2; 8 bases are a match to TRBD1. Germline lookup yields CDR1 MDHEN and CDR2 SYDVKM. The CDR3 runs 14 residues. V lost 8 bases to trimming and J lost 5 bases; unmatched junction nucleotides: 7. The CDR3 DNA is TGTGCCAGCGCTGACAGGGGACGTACCGGGGAGCTGTTTTTT. Translation gives CASADRGRTGELFF.

The chain recombines TRBV19 with TRBJ2-1; 16 nucleotides line up with TRBD2. This CDR3 is 15 amino acids long. V was clipped by 5 bases and J by 8 bases; unmatched bases: 3. The germline V gene encodes CDR1 LNHDA and CDR2 SQIVND (reference sequence). The CDR3 is CASSSGLAGGDEQFF. CDR3 bases: TGTGCCAGTAGTTCGGGACTAGCGGGAGGGGATGAGCAGTTCTTC.

This chain joins TRBV14 and TRBJ1-1, with 9 positions matching TRBD1. This CDR3 has 14 amino acids. V lost 5 bases to trimming and J lost 5 bases; unmatched junction nucleotides: 6. Germline-derived CDR1 and CDR2 are SGHDN and FVKESK. The CDR3 DNA is TGTGCCAGCAGCTCACAGGGGGCAGGTACTGAAGCTTTCTTT. Translated, it gives CASSSQGAGTEAFF.

This chain joins TRBV28 and TRBJ2-3; perhaps TRBD2 as D (5 bases). Per the germline V gene, CDR1 is MDHEN and CDR2 is SYDVKM. V dropped 8 bases and J dropped 7 bases, with 22 bases sitting between them. CDR3 length: 15 residues. The CDR3 region is CASSLPGRRFNTQYF. The CDR3 DNA follows: TGTGCCAGCTCCCTGCCGGGCCGGAGGTTCAATACGCAGTATTTT.

The chain combines TRBV30 with TRBJ1-3, with a weak D call TRBD1 (6 bases). Between the trimmed V and J ends, which lost 5 bases and 0 bases, there was a span of 11 bases. In germline, CDR1 is GTSNPN, CDR2 SVGIG (reference sequence). This CDR3 has 14 residues. The CDR3 region is CAWATGSSGNTIYF. The CDR3 nucleotides read TGTGCCTGGGCCACAGGGAGCTCTGGAAACACCATATATTTT.

In the case of this clone: At the DNA level, this CDR3 is encoded by other sequences in the same sample as well. The chain employs TRBV30 and TRBJ2-5, with D tentatively TRBD2 (5 bases). The V gene's germline CDR1 is GTSNPN and CDR2 SVGIG (reference sequence). The CDR3 spans 13 residues. V lost 0 bases and J 1 base, leaving 6 bases between the germline ends. The CDR3 DNA reads as TGTGCCTGGAGTGTGCGGGCCCAAGAGACCCAGTACTTC. The encoded protein is CAWSVRAQETQYF.

This clone was seen once. In nucleotides, the CDR3 is TGCGCCAGCACCACCTCGCGGTCCTACAATGAGCAGTTCTTC. Protein: CASTTSRSYNEQFF. The chain employs TRBV5-1 and TRBJ2-1, with no clear D. CDR3 length: 14 amino acids. Trimming stripped 6 bases from V and 1 base from J, with 11 bases between. Germline V lookup: CDR1 SGHRS, CDR2 YFSETQ.

The chain couples TRBV2 to TRBJ2-7; TRBD1 aligns across 7 bases. The CDR3 is 15 residues long. CDR1 and CDR2 (germline): SNHLY, FYNNEI. The trim removed 7 bases at V and 2 bases at J, leaving 11 bases unmatched. The CDR3 protein is CASTGFWDSAYEQYF. The CDR3 nucleotides read TGTGCCAGCACCGGGTTTTGGGACAGCGCCTACGAGCAGTACTTC.

The V gene is TRBV6-5, the J gene TRBJ2-5; 9 nucleotides line up with TRBD1. The V segment lost 5 bases and the J segment 5 bases; nucleotides outside the gene matches: 9. The V gene's germline CDR1 is MNHEY and CDR2 SVGAGI. This CDR3 contains 15 residues. The CDR3 loop is CASSRQGTGRETQYF. The DNA for the CDR3 is TGTGCCAGCAGTCGACAAGGGACAGGGCGGGAGACCCAGTACTTC.